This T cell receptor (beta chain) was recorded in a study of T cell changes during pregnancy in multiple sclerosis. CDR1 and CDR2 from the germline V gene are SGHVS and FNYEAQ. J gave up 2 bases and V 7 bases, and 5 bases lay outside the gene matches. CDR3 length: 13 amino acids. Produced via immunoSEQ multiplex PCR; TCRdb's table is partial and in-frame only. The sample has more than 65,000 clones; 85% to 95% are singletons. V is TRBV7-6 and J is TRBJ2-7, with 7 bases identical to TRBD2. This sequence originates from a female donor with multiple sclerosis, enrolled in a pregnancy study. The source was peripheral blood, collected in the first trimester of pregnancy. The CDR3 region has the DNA TGTGCCAGCACAGCGGGGCCCGCCTACGAGCAGTACTTC. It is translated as CASTAGPAYEQYF.